The 21 T cell receptor beta chains presented below share a single source sample, sequenced in a study of blood T cells in healthy people across ages. Combining a sample-barcoded 5' primer with a J-beta primer mix, a second PCR ran for 7 to 11 cycles. TCRdb re-analysed the 5' RACE reads in MiXCR, keeping a single row per CDR3 protein. The data show 600,000 to 650,000 distinct CDR3 sequences, about 53% seen once. The sample consisted of blood. These receptor sequences come from a man between 60 and 75 years old in good health.

The chain combines TRBV7-6 with TRBJ1-5; D gene ambiguous. Germline V gives CDR1 SGHVS, CDR2 FNYEAQ. This CDR3 is built from 15 residues. V shed 5 bases and J shed 0 bases, with 11 bases lying between them. CDR3 sequence reads: CASSPAGSSNQPQHF. The CDR3 bases are TGTGCCAGCAGCCCCGCCGGCAGTAGCAATCAGCCCCAGCATTTT.

This clonotype was detected a few times. The CDR3 region is CASSPRGPTNEKLFF. Written as DNA, the CDR3 is TGTGCCAGCAGCCCAAGGGGGCCAACTAATGAAAAACTGTTTTTT. This chain links TRBV7-2 with TRBJ1-4, with 7 bases that match TRBD1. Per the germline V gene, CDR1 is SGHTA and CDR2 is FQGNSA. The CDR3 has 15 amino acids. V lost 5 bases and J lost 0; bases outside the gene matches: 3.

This clonotype was picked up many times. This sequence joins TRBV24-1 and TRBJ2-3; 7 bases match TRBD2. Germline V lookup: CDR1 KGHDR, CDR2 SFDVKD. CDR3 length equals 14 residues. After removal of 4 bases from V and 8 bases from J, the junction contained 8 bases not matched to a gene. The CDR3 nucleotides read TGTGCCACCAGTGACATTGGGGACTACGGTACGCAGTATTTT. It translates to CATSDIGDYGTQYF.

About this clonotype: Compared with germline, one end of the junction differs, possibly owing to a read error. The chain combines TRBV27 with TRBJ1-2, with 7 bases that match TRBD1. The CDR3 has 13 residues. The V gene's germline CDR1 is MNHEY and CDR2 SMNVEV (reference sequence). CDR3 nucleotide sequence: TGTGCCGGCAGCCCTACAGGGGACTATGGCTACACCTTC. Residues: CAGSPTGDYGYTF.

The rearrangement joins TRBV13 to TRBJ1-6; 10 bases are a match to TRBD1. Unmatched junction bases numbered 6, after V lost 3 bases and J lost 10 bases. This CDR3 is 15 amino acids long. CDR1 PRHDT and CDR2 FYEKMQ come from the germline V gene (reference sequence). The CDR3 sequence is CASSFGTGENSPLHF. The CDR3 nucleotides read TGTGCCAGCAGCTTCGGGACAGGGGAAAACTCACCCCTCCACTTT.

The chain couples TRBV5-1 to TRBJ2-3; D may correspond to TRBD1 or TRBD2 (5 bases each). The CDR3 loop spans 15 amino acids. CDR1 SGHRS and CDR2 YFSETQ come from the germline V gene. Trimming stripped 3 bases from V and 2 bases from J, with 13 bases between. The CDR3 nucleotides are TGCGCCAGCAGCTGGGGGTTGACCGCCACAGATACGCAGTATTTT. Translation gives CASSWGLTATDTQYF.

This clonotype was picked up one time. The V and J genes are TRBV5-6 and TRBJ2-1; weak D call: TRBD2 (6 bases). Between the trimmed V and J ends, which lost 4 bases and 10 bases, there was a span of 15 bases. Germline V gene lookup returns CDR1 SGHDT and CDR2 YYEEEE. The CDR3 is 13 amino acids. Here the CDR3 reads CASSPGARWEQFF. The CDR3 bases are TGTGCCAGCAGCCCGGGAGCCCGGTGGGAGCAGTTCTTC. Based on the CDR3 plus reference TRBV5-6 and TRBJ2-1, the full variable domain is DAGVTQSPTHLIKTRGQQVTLRCSPKSGHDTVSWYQQALGQGPQFIFQYYEEEERQRGNFPDRFSGHQFPNYSSELNVNALLLGDSALYLCASSPGARWEQFFGPGTRLTVL.

This clonotype was observed a few times. The chain couples TRBV29-1 to TRBJ2-3; 8 nucleotides match TRBD1. The V gene end was trimmed by 7 bases and the J gene end by 4 bases; junction bases not matched to a gene: 4. The CDR3 has 12 residues. CDR1 is SQVTM, CDR2 ANQGSEA, per germline. The CDR3 loop reads CSAGQGPDTQYF. CDR3 DNA sequence: TGCAGCGCTGGACAGGGTCCAGATACGCAGTATTTT.

This clonotype was counted only a few times. V and J are TRBV5-1 and TRBJ1-1; 7 bases align to TRBD1. The CDR3 length is 16 residues. The germline V gene has CDR1 SGHRS and CDR2 YFSETQ. Unmatched junction bases numbered 8, after V lost 2 bases and J lost 1 base. In DNA form, the CDR3 reads TGCGCCAGCAGCTTAGTATTGGCAGGGGGGAACACTGAAGCTTTCTTT. This sequence encodes CASSLVLAGGNTEAFF.

The V gene is TRBV2, the J gene TRBJ2-1, with 10 bases that match TRBD1. V was pared by 4 bases and J by 9 bases, with 6 bases of the junction left unmatched. This CDR3 is built from 14 residues. CDR1 and CDR2 (germline): SNHLY, FYNNEI. The DNA of the CDR3 is TGTGCCAGCAGTGGAGGGGACAGGGGAACTGAGCAGTTCTTC. It is translated as CASSGGDRGTEQFF.

This chain joins TRBV5-1 and TRBJ2-1; TRBD2 is a possible D gene (6 bases). The germline V gene has CDR1 SGHRS and CDR2 YFSETQ. The CDR3 runs 16 residues. Trimming cost V 2 bases and J 2 bases, with 14 bases left between them. CDR3 region: CASSFGRRGPYNEQFF. In DNA, the CDR3 is TGCGCCAGCAGCTTCGGGCGGAGGGGACCCTACAATGAGCAGTTCTTC.

This rearrangement joins TRBV20-1 to TRBJ2-4, with D perhaps given as TRBD1 or TRBD2 (5 bases each). Trimming cost V 0 bases and J 9 bases, with 15 bases left between them. The CDR3 is 14 amino acids. Germline V gene data show CDR1 as DFQATT and CDR2 as SNEGSKA (reference sequence). CDR3 residues: CSARDRMGPSIQYF. The CDR3 coding sequence is TGCAGTGCTAGAGATCGGATGGGACCGAGCATTCAGTACTTC.

The chain links TRBV2 to TRBJ1-2; possibly TRBD1 for D (5 bases). V lost 8 bases and J lost 8, with 21 bases in between. Germline V gene data show CDR1 as SNHLY and CDR2 as FYNNEI. CDR3 length: 14 amino acids. The CDR3 sequence is CASPRQGGAFGYTF. In DNA form, the CDR3 reads TGTGCCAGCCCCAGGCAGGGAGGGGCGTTCGGCTACACCTTC.

This sequence joins TRBV11-2 and TRBJ2-1; the D is unclear. Between the trimmed V and J ends, which lost 4 bases and 8 bases, there was a span of 6 bases. This CDR3 is 11 amino acids long. CDR1 is SGHAT and CDR2 is FQNNGV in the germline V gene. The CDR3: CASSSWDEQFF. Here the CDR3 DNA reads TGTGCCAGCAGCTCGTGGGATGAGCAGTTCTTC.

This clonotype was observed a handful of times. The V gene is TRBV27, the J gene TRBJ1-2, with 7 bases aligning to TRBD1. The CDR3 spans 14 residues. In germline, CDR1 is MNHEY, CDR2 SMNVEV (reference sequence). V shed 4 bases, J shed 5 bases, and the junction held 7 bases outside the gene matches. Written as DNA, the CDR3 is TGTGCCAGCAGTTCGACAGGGTTACGATATGGCTACACCTTC. It specifies CASSSTGLRYGYTF.

The chain joins TRBV29-1 to TRBJ1-2, with 7 bases matching TRBD1. This CDR3 is built from 14 residues. Trimming took 3 bases from V and 0 from J; bases not matched to a gene: 4. Germline V lookup: CDR1 SQVTM, CDR2 ANQGSEA. The CDR3 spells CSVDPGQANYGYTF. CDR3 DNA sequence: TGCAGCGTTGATCCTGGACAGGCTAACTATGGCTACACCTTC.

The J gene is TRBJ2-4, the V gene TRBV4-1; no clear D gene. This CDR3 comprises 13 residues. The V end lost 1 base, the J end lost 9 bases, and 10 bases lay between the germline ends. Germline lookup yields CDR1 MGHRA and CDR2 YSYEKL. CDR3 in DNA: TGCGCCAGCAGCCAAGGGGCGAGAAGCATTCAGTACTTC. Protein: CASSQGARSIQYF.

The V and J genes are TRBV5-1 and TRBJ1-2; D perhaps matches TRBD1 (6 bases). Germline CDR1 is SGHRS and CDR2 is YFSETQ. V lost 1 base and J lost 7, with 14 bases in between. This CDR3 is 14 amino acids long. The CDR3 nucleotides read TGCGCCAGCAGCTTGTCGCAGGGACAAGCTGGCTACACCTTC. This gives the protein CASSLSQGQAGYTF.

This clonotype was counted between two and nine times. The rearrangement links TRBV29-1 to TRBJ2-3, with a tentative D call TRBD1 (5 bases). The CDR3 runs to 12 residues. CDR1 SQVTM and CDR2 ANQGSEA come from the germline V gene. Trimming stripped 8 bases from V and 7 bases from J, with 16 bases between. The DNA of the CDR3 is TGCAGCCACAGCCAGGGCCAGAATACGCAGTATTTT. Amino acids: CSHSQGQNTQYF.

This clonotype was seen just once. The rearrangement uses TRBV20-1 and TRBJ2-3; TRBD2 matches at 12 bases. The CDR3 runs 16 residues. After removal of 3 bases from V and 5 bases from J, the junction contained 9 bases not matched to a gene. Germline V gene data show CDR1 as DFQATT and CDR2 as SNEGSKA (reference sequence). In DNA, the CDR3 is TGCAGTGCTAGCATGGCTAGCGGGGGGGCAATAGATACGCAGTATTTT. As protein: CSASMASGGAIDTQYF.

This clonotype was seen only a few times. The chain has TRBV28 and TRBJ2-5; TRBD1 is a possible D gene (6 bases). The CDR3 length is 16 residues. The germline CDR1 and CDR2 sequences are MDHEN and SYDVKM. V shed 0 bases and J shed 0 bases, with 11 bases lying between them. CDR3 DNA sequence: TGTGCCAGCAGTTTATGGGGGACAACGTACCAAGAGACCCAGTACTTC. Translating gives CASSLWGTTYQETQYF.